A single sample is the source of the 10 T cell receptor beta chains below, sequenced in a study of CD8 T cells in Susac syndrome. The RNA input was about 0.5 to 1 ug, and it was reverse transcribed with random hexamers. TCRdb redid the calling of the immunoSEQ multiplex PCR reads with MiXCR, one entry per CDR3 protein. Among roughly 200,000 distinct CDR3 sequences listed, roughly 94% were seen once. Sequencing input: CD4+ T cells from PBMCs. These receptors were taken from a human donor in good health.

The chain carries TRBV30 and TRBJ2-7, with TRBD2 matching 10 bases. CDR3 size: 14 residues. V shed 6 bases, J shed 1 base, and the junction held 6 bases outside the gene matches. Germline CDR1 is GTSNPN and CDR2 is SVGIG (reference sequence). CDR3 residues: CACLIAGGSYEQYF. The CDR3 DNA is TGTGCCTGCCTCATAGCGGGAGGATCCTACGAGCAGTACTTC.

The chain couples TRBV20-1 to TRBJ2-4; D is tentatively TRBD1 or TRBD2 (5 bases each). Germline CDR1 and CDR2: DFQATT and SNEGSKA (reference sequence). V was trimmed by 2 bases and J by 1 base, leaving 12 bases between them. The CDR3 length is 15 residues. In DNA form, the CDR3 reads TGCAGTGCTAGACCCAGGGAGAGGGCCAAAAACATTCAGTACTTC. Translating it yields CSARPRERAKNIQYF.

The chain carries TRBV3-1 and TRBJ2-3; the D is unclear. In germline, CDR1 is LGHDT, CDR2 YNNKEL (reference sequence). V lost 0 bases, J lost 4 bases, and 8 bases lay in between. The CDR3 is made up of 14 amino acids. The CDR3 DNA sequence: TGTGCCAGCAGCCAAGATCGATATTCAGATACGCAGTATTTT. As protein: CASSQDRYSDTQYF.

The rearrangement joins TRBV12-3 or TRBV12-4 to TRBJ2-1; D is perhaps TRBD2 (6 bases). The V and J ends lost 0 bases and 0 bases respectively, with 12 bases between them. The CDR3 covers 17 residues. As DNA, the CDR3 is TGTGCCAGCAGTTTAGCGGGAGGCCGCAGCTCCTACAATGAGCAGTTCTTC. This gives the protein CASSLAGGRSSYNEQFF.

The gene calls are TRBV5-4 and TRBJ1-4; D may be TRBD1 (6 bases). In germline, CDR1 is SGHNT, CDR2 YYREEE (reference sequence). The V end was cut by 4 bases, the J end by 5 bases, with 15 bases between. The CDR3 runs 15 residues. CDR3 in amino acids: CASSPSQGGNEKLFF. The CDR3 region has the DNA TGTGCCAGCAGCCCCTCACAGGGAGGGAATGAAAAACTGTTTTTT.

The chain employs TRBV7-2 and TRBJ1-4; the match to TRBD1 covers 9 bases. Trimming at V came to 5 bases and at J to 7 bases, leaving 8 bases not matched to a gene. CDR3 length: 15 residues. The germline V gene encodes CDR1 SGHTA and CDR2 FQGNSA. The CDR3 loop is CASSLSGQGSEKLFF. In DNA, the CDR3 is TGTGCCAGCAGCCTATCGGGACAGGGCAGTGAAAAACTGTTTTTT.

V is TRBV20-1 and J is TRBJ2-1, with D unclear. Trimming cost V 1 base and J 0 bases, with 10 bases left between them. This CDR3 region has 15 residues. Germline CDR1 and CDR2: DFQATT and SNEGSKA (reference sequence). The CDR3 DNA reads TGCAGTGCTAGAGCCTTGGACGGCTCCTACAATGAGCAGTTCTTC. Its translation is CSARALDGSYNEQFF.

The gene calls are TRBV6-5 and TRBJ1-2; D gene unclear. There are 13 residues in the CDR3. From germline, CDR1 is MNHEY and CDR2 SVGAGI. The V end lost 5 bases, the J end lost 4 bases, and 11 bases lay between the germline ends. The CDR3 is CASSTATSYGYTF. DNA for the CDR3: TGTGCCAGCAGTACAGCGACCAGCTATGGCTACACCTTC.

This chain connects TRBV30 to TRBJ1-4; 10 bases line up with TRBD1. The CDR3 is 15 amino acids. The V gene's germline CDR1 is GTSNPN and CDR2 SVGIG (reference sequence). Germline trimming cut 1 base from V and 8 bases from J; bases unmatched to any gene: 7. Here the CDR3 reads CAWSATGGRGEKLFF. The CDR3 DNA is TGTGCCTGGAGTGCGACAGGGGGCAGAGGGGAAAAACTGTTTTTT. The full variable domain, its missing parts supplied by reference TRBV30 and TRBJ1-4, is SQTIHQWPATLVQPVGSPLSLECTVEGTSNPNLYWYRQAAGRGLQLLFYSVGIGQISSEVPQNLSASRPQDRQFILSSKKLLLSDSGFYLCAWSATGGRGEKLFFGSGTQLSVL.

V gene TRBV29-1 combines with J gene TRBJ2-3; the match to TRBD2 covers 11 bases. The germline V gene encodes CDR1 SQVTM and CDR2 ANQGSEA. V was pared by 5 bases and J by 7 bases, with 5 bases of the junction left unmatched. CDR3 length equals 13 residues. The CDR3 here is CSVQGLAENTQYF. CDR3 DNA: TGCAGCGTTCAGGGACTAGCGGAAAATACGCAGTATTTT.